These T cell receptor beta chains were read from a single sample in a study of human T cells and chemical hapten exposure. MiXCR, run by TCRdb on the RACE reads, gives a single entry per CDR3 protein. The table has around 67,000 distinct CDR3 sequences, 8.5% seen once; the top ten hold 3% to 4.5%. The specimen comprised whole blood, sampled in connection with sensitization to the hapten diphenylcyclopropenone (DPC). These receptors were obtained from a woman aged 50 to 65 with alopecia areata. Some clones in this sample may be carry-over from other donors' samples. CDR3s include the opening cysteine and the closing phenylalanine or tryptophan. D genes are given only for firm matches. Size tells how often a clone was seen (once, few, many) or the class of an expanded clone, and some rows leave it out.

v_call,j_call,d_call,clone_size,cdr3_nt,cdr3_aa
TRBV2,TRBJ2-7,.,.,TGTGCCAGCAGTGAGGGGGCGTTAGGCGAGCAGTACTTC,CASSEGALGEQYF
TRBV7-9,TRBJ1-2,TRBD1,many,TGTGCCAGCAGCTTCTCAGAAGGACAGGGTGGTGGCTACACCTTC,CASSFSEGQGGGYTF
TRBV7-9,TRBJ2-3,.,.,TGTGCCAGCAGCTTTCCCAGTTCAAGCACAGATACGCAGTATTTT,CASSFPSSSTDTQYF
TRBV7-9,TRBJ1-1,.,few,TGTGCCAGCAGCCCACCAACAGGGATGAACACTGAAGCTTTCTTT,CASSPPTGMNTEAFF
TRBV2,TRBJ2-7,TRBD2,few,TGTGCCAGCATTGGTAGCGGGGGGTACGAGCAGTACTTC,CASIGSGGYEQYF
TRBV6-5,TRBJ1-6,.,few,TGTGCCAGCAGTTACGGGGCTTCACCCCTCCACTTT,CASSYGASPLHF
TRBV6-5,TRBJ2-2,.,many,TGTGCCAGCAGATCAATTCAGGGGACCGGGGAGCTGTTTTTT,CASRSIQGTGELFF
TRBV5-4,TRBJ1-1,.,.,TGTGCCAGCAGCTTGGACTCCTCGAACACTGAAGCTTTCTTT,CASSLDSSNTEAFF
TRBV3-1,TRBJ1-4,.,few,TGTGCCAGCAGCCAAGGGCTGGCAACTAATGAAAAACTGTTTTTT,CASSQGLATNEKLFF
TRBV5-1,TRBJ2-6,.,few,TGCGCCAGCAGCTTGGGACGGGGGCCTGGGGCCAACGTCCTGACTTTC,CASSLGRGPGANVLTF
TRBV27,TRBJ2-1,.,few,TGTGCCAGCAATACAGACTCAAATGAGCAGTTCTTC,CASNTDSNEQFF
TRBV2,TRBJ2-7,TRBD1,.,TGTGCCAGCAGTCCACTGGGACAGAGTACCTACGAGCAGTACTTC,CASSPLGQSTYEQYF
TRBV10-2,TRBJ1-1,.,many,TGCGCCAGCAGTGCAGGATTGTGGACTGAAGCTTTCTTT,CASSAGLWTEAFF
TRBV6-4,TRBJ2-7,.,.,TGTGCCAGCCCCCGGGCAGCCGGCGAGCAGTACTTC,CASPRAAGEQYF
TRBV10-3,TRBJ2-2,TRBD1,few,TGTGCCGCTGCCTCCGGGACAGTACCCACCGGGGAGCTGTTTTTT,CAAASGTVPTGELFF
TRBV29-1,TRBJ1-2,.,many,TGCAGCGTTGTTGGCAGTAACTATGGCTACACCTTC,CSVVGSNYGYTF
TRBV11-2,TRBJ1-1,.,.,TGTGCCAGCAGCGCATTAAAGGAAGCTTTCTTT,CASSALKEAFF
TRBV12-3/TRBV12-4,TRBJ2-1,TRBD2,few,TGTGCCAGCAGCCCAATAGCGGGAGGTGGTGAGCAGTTCTTC,CASSPIAGGGEQFF
TRBV7-2,TRBJ2-7,TRBD1,.,TGTGCCAGCAGCCATTCCGGGACAGGGGAAGAGCAGTACTTC,CASSHSGTGEEQYF
TRBV28,TRBJ2-2,TRBD2,.,TGTGCCAGCAGCGTAGCGGGAGCGGGCACCGGGGAGCTGTTTTTT,CASSVAGAGTGELFF
TRBV3-1,TRBJ2-1,.,.,TGTGCCAGCAGCCCTAGGAGGGTGAGCTCCTACAATGAGCAGTTCTTC,CASSPRRVSSYNEQFF
TRBV19,TRBJ2-1,TRBD2,.,TGTGCCAGTAGTCTGGCTAGCTATAGCGGGTACAATGAGCAGTTCTTC,CASSLASYSGYNEQFF
TRBV27,TRBJ2-1,.,many,TGTGCCAGCAGTTTTTCCGGACTGAGGGATGAGCAGTTCTTC,CASSFSGLRDEQFF
TRBV12-3/TRBV12-4,TRBJ2-2,TRBD2,many,TGTGCCAGCAGGGGTAGCGGGGCCCGGAACACCGGGGAGCTGTTTTTT,CASRGSGARNTGELFF
TRBV3-1,TRBJ1-4,.,many,TGTGCCAGCAGCCAAGATACAGGCCGAACTAATGAAAAACTGTTTTTT,CASSQDTGRTNEKLFF
TRBV2,TRBJ2-7,.,.,TGTGCCAGCAGTGGCCGGGCAGGGGCACCGAAGTACTTC,CASSGRAGAPKYF
TRBV5-6,TRBJ2-7,.,.,TGTGCCAGCAGCCTGCTCTCCTACGAGCAGTACTTC,CASSLLSYEQYF
TRBV10-2,TRBJ2-5,TRBD2,once,TGCGCCAGCAGTGAAGGTGCGGGGGGAGAGACCCAGTACTTC,CASSEGAGGETQYF
TRBV12-3/TRBV12-4,TRBJ2-7,TRBD2,many,TGTGCCAGCAGTCCCAGACTAGCGGGAGGTACCTACGAGCAGTACTTC,CASSPRLAGGTYEQYF
TRBV12-3/TRBV12-4,TRBJ1-5,TRBD1,many,TGTGCCAGCTCACTGGGACAGGGCGGCAATCAGCCCCAGCATTTT,CASSLGQGGNQPQHF
TRBV10-3,TRBJ2-7,.,few,TGTGCCATCAGCGTTAACGTCGGACAAGCCCACGAGCAGTACTTC,CAISVNVGQAHEQYF
TRBV13,TRBJ2-3,.,.,TGTGCCAGCAGCCCGAGGGGAGATACGCAGTATTTT,CASSPRGDTQYF
TRBV29-1,TRBJ2-2,.,few,TGCAGCGTTGAGGGGAGGACCGGGGAGCTGTTTTTT,CSVEGRTGELFF
TRBV24-1,TRBJ2-2,.,.,TGTGCCACCAGTGATGAACAGGGCTCCGGGGAGCTGTTTTTT,CATSDEQGSGELFF
TRBV6-2/TRBV6-3,TRBJ2-3,.,.,TGTGCCAGCAGTCCAATGACTAGCACAGATACGCAGTATTTT,CASSPMTSTDTQYF
TRBV12-3/TRBV12-4,TRBJ1-1,.,.,TGTGCCAGCAGTTTCTCAGATAGGAACACTGAAGCTTTCTTT,CASSFSDRNTEAFF
TRBV19,TRBJ1-2,.,.,TGTGCCAGTAGTATTGCGGACAGCGCCTATGGCTACACCTTC,CASSIADSAYGYTF
TRBV5-1,TRBJ2-1,.,few,TGCGCCAGCAGCTTAAGACCACCCAATAATGAGCAGTTCTTC,CASSLRPPNNEQFF
TRBV7-9,TRBJ1-6,.,.,TGTGCCAGCAGCCCCCCGGGGGGGGCCCTGACCCTCCACTTT,CASSPPGGALTLHF
TRBV12-3/TRBV12-4,TRBJ2-3,TRBD2,once,TGTGCCAGCAGCCCACGACGGGGACTAGCGGGTGACACAGATACGCAGTATTTT,CASSPRRGLAGDTDTQYF
TRBV7-2,TRBJ1-3,.,many,TGTGCCAGCAGCACCCGGGGGGGGTCAGGAAACACCATATATTTT,CASSTRGGSGNTIYF